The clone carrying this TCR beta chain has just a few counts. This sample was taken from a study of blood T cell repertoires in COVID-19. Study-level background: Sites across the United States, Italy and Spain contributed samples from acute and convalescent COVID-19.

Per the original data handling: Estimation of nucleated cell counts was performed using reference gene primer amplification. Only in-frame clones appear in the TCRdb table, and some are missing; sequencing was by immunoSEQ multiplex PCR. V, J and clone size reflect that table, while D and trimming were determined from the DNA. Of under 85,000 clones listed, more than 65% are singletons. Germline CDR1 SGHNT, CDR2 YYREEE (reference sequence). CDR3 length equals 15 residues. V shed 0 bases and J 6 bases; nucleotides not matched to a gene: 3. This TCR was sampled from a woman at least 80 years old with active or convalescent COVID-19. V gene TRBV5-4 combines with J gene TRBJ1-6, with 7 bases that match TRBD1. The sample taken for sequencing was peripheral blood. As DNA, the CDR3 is TGTGCCAGCAGCTTGGGACAGGGCGCTAATTCACCCCTCCACTTT. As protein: CASSLGQGANSPLHF.